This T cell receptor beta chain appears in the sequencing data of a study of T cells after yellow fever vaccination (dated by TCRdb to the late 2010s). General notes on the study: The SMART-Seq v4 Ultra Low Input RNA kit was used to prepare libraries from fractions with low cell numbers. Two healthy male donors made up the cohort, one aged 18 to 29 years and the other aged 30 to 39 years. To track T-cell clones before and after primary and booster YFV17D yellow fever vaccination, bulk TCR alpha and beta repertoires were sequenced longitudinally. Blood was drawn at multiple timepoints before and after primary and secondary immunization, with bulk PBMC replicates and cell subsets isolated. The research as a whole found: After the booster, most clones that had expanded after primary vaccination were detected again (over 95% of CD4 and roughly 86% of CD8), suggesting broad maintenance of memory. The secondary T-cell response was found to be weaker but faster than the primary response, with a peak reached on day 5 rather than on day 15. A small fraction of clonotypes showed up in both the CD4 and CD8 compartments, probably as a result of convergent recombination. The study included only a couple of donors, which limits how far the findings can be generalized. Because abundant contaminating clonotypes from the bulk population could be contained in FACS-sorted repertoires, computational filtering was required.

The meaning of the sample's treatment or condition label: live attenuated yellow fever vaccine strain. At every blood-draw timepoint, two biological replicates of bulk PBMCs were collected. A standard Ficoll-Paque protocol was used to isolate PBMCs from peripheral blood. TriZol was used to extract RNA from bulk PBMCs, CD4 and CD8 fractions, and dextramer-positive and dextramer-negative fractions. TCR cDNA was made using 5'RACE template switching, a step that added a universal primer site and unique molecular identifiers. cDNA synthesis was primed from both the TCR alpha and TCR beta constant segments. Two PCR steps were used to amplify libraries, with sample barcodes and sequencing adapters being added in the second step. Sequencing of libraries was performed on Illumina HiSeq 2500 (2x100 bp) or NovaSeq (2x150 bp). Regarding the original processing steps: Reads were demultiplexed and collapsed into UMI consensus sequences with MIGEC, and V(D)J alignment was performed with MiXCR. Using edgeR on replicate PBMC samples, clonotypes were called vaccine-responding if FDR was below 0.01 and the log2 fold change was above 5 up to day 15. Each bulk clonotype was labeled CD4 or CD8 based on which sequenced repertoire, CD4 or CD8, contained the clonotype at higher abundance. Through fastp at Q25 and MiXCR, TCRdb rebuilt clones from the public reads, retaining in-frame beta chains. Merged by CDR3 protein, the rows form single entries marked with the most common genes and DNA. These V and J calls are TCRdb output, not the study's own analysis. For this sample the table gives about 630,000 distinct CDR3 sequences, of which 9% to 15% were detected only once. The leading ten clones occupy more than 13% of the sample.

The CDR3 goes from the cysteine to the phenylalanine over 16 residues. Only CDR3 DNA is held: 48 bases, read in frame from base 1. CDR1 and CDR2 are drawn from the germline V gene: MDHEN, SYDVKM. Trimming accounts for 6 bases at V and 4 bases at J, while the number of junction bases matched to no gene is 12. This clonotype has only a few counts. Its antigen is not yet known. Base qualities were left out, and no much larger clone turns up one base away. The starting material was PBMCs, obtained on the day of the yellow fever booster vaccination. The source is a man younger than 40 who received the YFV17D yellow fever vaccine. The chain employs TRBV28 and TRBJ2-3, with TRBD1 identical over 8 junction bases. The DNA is TGTGCCAGCAGCCCGCCGGGGCAGGGGGCATCAGATACGCAGTATTTT. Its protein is CASSPPGQGASDTQYF.